Sequencing of this T cell receptor beta chain was carried out in a study of blood T cell repertoires in COVID-19. Across the study: Material from acute and convalescent COVID-19 was sourced from the United States, Italy and Spain. PBMCs, B-cell-depleted T cells, or T cells provided the cDNA or gDNA that made up the material.

The germline CDR1 and CDR2 sequences are SGHNT and YENEEA. The CDR3 totals 13 residues. Trimming left V 6 bases short and J 1 base short, with 9 bases between. In the authors' methods: For nucleated cells, counts were estimated from reference gene primer amplification. Repertoires were generated with immunoSEQ multiplex PCR, while TCRdb's copy carries only in-frame clones and drops some. That table gives V, J and clone size, and the DNA gave D and trimming. The data show a few hundred thousand clones, more than 85% seen once. Residents of under 25 US areas, aged roughly 18 to 95 years, made up the participants.

The sequenced sample consisted of PBMCs or T cells enriched from blood (not recorded which). The sequence was collected from a woman aged 25 to 39 who had recovered from COVID-19. V usage is TRBV11-3 and J usage is TRBJ1-1; tentative D call: TRBD1 (6 bases). The CDR3 reads CASSLQGNTEAFF. The CDR3 DNA is TGTGCCAGCAGTCTACAGGGGAACACTGAAGCTTTCTTT.